This T cell receptor (beta chain) was recorded in a study of blood T cell repertoires in COVID-19. The wider study: COVID-19 samples, acute and convalescent, were from the United States, Italy and Spain. In each case, the material was cDNA or gDNA derived from T cells, B-cell-depleted T cells, or PBMCs.

Deletions cut 5 bases from V and 4 bases from J, with 11 bases between. The CDR3 is 13 residues long. The V gene's germline CDR1 is SGHVS and CDR2 FQNEAQ. Per the original data handling: How many nucleated cells were present was estimated from reference gene primer amplification. The protocol was immunoSEQ multiplex PCR, while the TCRdb copy is restricted to in-frame clones and leaves out a portion. V and J calls and clone size are as listed in that table; D and trimming were resolved from the DNA. The table has some 150,000 clones, 70% to 90% seen once. The chain recombines TRBV7-8 with TRBJ2-5, with D tentatively TRBD2 (6 bases). The sample taken for sequencing was peripheral blood. The TCR sequence derives from a human donor with acute or convalescent COVID-19. The donor label of this sample is uncertain. The CDR3 loop is CASSRGVAETQYF. Written as DNA, the CDR3 is TGTGCCAGCAGCCGCGGGGTCGCAGAGACCCAGTACTTC.